Presented here are 4 T cell receptor beta chains from one specimen sequenced in a study of Graves' ophthalmopathy and Graves' hyperthyroidism. Investigators amplified TCR beta CDR3 regions from RNA transcripts. After a first-round RT-PCR with HTBI primers, a second-round multiplex PCR was run. Each CDR3 protein gets one entry after TCRdb re-called the multiplex PCR reads with MiXCR. The sample comprises roughly 600,000 distinct CDR3 sequences, 35% to 40% of which are singletons, and around 4% rests with the top ten. The sample taken for sequencing was peripheral blood or thyroid tissue (not recorded which). Receptor source: an adult man with Graves' hyperthyroidism.

The rearrangement links TRBV5-5 to TRBJ2-7, with 11 positions matching TRBD1. Per germline, CDR1 SGHKS and CDR2 YYEKEE (reference sequence). The CDR3 totals 17 residues. V trimming: 4 bases; J trimming: 3 bases; junction bases outside the gene matches: 12. The CDR3 nucleotides are TGTGCCAGCAGCCTTACGGGACAGGGGGTTCTACGCTACGAGCAGTACTTC. Translation gives CASSLTGQGVLRYEQYF.

In its sample, this clonotype was seen many times. The CDR3 DNA is TGTGCCAGCAGTGGCCCCCGACTCCCAAGTCAAGAGACCCAGTACTTC. It encodes CASSGPRLPSQETQYF. J is TRBJ2-5 and V is TRBV25-1; D is uncertain. The CDR3 spans 16 residues. CDR1 is MGHDK and CDR2 is SYGVNS in the germline V gene. V gave up 4 bases and J gave up 2 bases, with 17 bases separating them.

This clonotype has ten or more counts. The chain has TRBV11-1 and TRBJ2-5; D is ambiguous. Germline CDR1 SGHAT, CDR2 FQDESV (reference sequence). Trimming pared 1 base from V and 5 bases from J, leaving 11 bases between. The CDR3 is made up of 14 amino acids. CDR3 sequence (DNA): TGTGCCAGCAGCTTAGAATCCCAGGCGGAGACCCAGTACTTC. This translates into CASSLESQAETQYF.

This clonotype was observed a single time. J is TRBJ2-7 and V is TRBV19, with D tentatively TRBD2 (6 bases). Gene TRBJ2-1 matches the end of the DNA better, so the J call may be wrong. This CDR3 has 14 residues. Germline CDR1 is LNHDA and CDR2 is SQIVND (reference sequence). DNA for the CDR3: TGTGCCAGTAGTACCCTCGGGAGACCCAATGAGCAGTTCTTC. It codes for CASSTLGRPNEQFF.